This T cell receptor (beta chain) was captured in a study of OX40 agonist ivuxolimab in advanced cancers. Study details: People who had prior anti-PD-1, anti-PD-L1 or anti-CTLA-4 therapy could take part, and roughly 44% had some.

Clones were sequenced by immunoSEQ multiplex PCR, and TCRdb holds only the in-frame ones, with some missing. Of tens of thousands of clones in the sample, 90% to 95% were seen once. Peripheral blood came from all dose cohorts at three timepoints. This clone was seen once. The germline V and J ends were trimmed by 3 bases and 0 bases, with 4 bases remaining between them. CDR1 and CDR2 (germline): LNHDA, SQIVND (reference sequence). CDR3 length: 13 amino acids. Specimen: CD4+ or CD8+ T cells sorted from blood, collected in a trial of the OX40 agonist ivuxolimab. The TCR originated in an adult with an advanced solid tumor such as melanoma, head and neck, liver or kidney cancer. V is TRBV19 and J is TRBJ2-3; no firm D call. CDR3: CASSIGSTDTQYF. DNA of the CDR3: TGTGCCAGTAGTATTGGGAGCACAGATACGCAGTATTTT.